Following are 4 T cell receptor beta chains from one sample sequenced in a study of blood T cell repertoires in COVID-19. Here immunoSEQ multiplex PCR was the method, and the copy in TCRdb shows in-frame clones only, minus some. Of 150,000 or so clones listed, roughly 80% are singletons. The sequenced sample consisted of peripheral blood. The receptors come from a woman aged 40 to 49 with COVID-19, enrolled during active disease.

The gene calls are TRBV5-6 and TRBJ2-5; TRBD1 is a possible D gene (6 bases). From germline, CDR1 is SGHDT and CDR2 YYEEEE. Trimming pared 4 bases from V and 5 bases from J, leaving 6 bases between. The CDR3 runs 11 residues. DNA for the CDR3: TGTGCCAGCAGCCAGGGGGAGACCCAGTACTTC. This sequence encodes CASSQGETQYF.

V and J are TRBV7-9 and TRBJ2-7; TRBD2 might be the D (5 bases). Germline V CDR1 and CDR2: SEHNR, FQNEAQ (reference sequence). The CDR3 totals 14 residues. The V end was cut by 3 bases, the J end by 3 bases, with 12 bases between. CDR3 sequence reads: CASSFGGNLYEQYF. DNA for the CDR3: TGTGCCAGCAGCTTCGGAGGAAACCTCTACGAGCAGTACTTC.

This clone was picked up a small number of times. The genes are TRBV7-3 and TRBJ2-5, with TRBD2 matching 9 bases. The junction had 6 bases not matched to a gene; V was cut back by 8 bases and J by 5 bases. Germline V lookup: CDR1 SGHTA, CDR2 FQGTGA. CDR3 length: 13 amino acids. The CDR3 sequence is CASGPGLAETQYF. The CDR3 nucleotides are TGTGCCAGCGGGCCGGGACTAGCCGAGACCCAGTACTTC.

The CDR3 bases are TGTGCCAGCAGGGGACTAGCGGGGCGCAAGACCCAGTACTTC. Translation gives CASRGLAGRKTQYF. The chain couples TRBV6-5 to TRBJ2-5, with 13 bases matching TRBD2. Germline V gene data show CDR1 as MNHEY and CDR2 as SVGAGI. The ends lost 6 bases at V and 6 bases at J; junction bases unmatched: 4. The CDR3 loop spans 14 amino acids.